This T cell receptor beta chain was captured by sequencing in a study of CD8 T cells in Susac syndrome (dated by TCRdb to between 2018 and 2021). Study-level background: Whether CD8+ T cell activation and differentiation in Susac syndrome was antigen driven was tested using repertoire sequencing. What the study reported, not specific to this receptor: The study acknowledged that relatively few individuals were included in the TCR sequencing and HLA analysis.

RNA was extracted using the RNeasy kit, and roughly 0.5 to 1 ug of the RNA was reverse transcribed with random hexamers. TCR beta CDR3 regions were amplified with the immunoSEQ multiplex PCR assay covering 54 Vbeta and 13 Jbeta segments. Bias from PCR amplification was corrected by using a synthetic template baseline for primer optimization and for computational correction. The paper's data handling went like this. Reads were annotated to V, D and J genes per IMGT and analyzed with immunoSEQ Analyzer, keeping only productive sequences. Clonality was calculated as one minus the Shannon entropy normalized by log2 of the number of productive unique sequences. Public and private clones were assessed among the 100 most prevalent clones of each patient and control. Susac-specific clones were defined as absent from healthy and MS cohorts, 1052 published viral clones and other ImmuneACCESS disease sequences. Starting from the raw public reads, TCRdb applied fastp trimming at Q25, assembled clones with MiXCR and retained in-frame beta chains. Identical CDR3 protein sequences are pooled into one entry, listed with their most common genes and DNA. TCRdb's processing, not the authors' own work, is the source of the V and J calls. This sample is represented by 180,000 or so distinct CDR3 sequences; around 95% of them were singletons. Clones ranked in the top ten supply more than 0.12% of the sample.

This clonotype appeared a single time. What antigen it recognizes has not been identified. Base quality data are lacking; no much larger clone is found one base away. A solitary read yields weak support. After removal of 6 bases from V and 9 bases from J, the junction retains 14 bases not matched to a gene. The CDR3, cysteine through phenylalanine, is 15 amino acids long. The CDR3 DNA has 45 bases and is translated from base 1. High-throughput TCR beta sequencing profiled peripheral blood CD8+ and CD4+ T cells from healthy donors, Susac syndrome patients and multiple sclerosis patients. Healthy donors were age- and sex-matched controls. Bulk CD8+ and CD4+ T cells were purified by magnetic negative isolation, while CD8+ TEMRA cells were enriched using FACS. Blood was drawn into EDTA tubes, processed within 24 hours, and PBMCs were isolated by density gradient centrifugation. PBMCs intended for TCR sequencing were cryopreserved in liquid nitrogen and thawed later in a water bath at 37 degrees C. Purity of sorted or isolated CD4+, CD8+ and CD8+ TEMRA cells was at least 90%.

The sample comprised CD4+ T cells from PBMCs. The clonotype comes from a human donor in good health. The chain was built from TRBV12-3 or TRBV12-4 and TRBJ2-7; 10 bases in between match TRBD2. The CDR3 protein: CASSPSGAGGLRQYF. Here is the DNA: TGTGCCAGCAGCCCGTCAGGAGCGGGGGGGCTCAGGCAGTACTTC.